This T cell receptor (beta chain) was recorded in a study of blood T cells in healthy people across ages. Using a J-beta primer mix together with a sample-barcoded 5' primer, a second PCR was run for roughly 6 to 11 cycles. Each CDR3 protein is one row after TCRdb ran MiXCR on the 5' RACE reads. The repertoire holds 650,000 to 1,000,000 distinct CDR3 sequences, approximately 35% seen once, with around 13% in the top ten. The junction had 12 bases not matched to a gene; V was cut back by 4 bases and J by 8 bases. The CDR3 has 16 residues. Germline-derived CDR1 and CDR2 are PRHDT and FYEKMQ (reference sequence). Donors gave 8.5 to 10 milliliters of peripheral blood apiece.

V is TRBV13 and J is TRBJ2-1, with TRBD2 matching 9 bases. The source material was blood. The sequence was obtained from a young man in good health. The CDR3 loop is CASSSRGTSSRDEQFF. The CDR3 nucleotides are TGTGCCAGCAGCTCCAGGGGGACTAGCTCGCGGGATGAGCAGTTCTTC.